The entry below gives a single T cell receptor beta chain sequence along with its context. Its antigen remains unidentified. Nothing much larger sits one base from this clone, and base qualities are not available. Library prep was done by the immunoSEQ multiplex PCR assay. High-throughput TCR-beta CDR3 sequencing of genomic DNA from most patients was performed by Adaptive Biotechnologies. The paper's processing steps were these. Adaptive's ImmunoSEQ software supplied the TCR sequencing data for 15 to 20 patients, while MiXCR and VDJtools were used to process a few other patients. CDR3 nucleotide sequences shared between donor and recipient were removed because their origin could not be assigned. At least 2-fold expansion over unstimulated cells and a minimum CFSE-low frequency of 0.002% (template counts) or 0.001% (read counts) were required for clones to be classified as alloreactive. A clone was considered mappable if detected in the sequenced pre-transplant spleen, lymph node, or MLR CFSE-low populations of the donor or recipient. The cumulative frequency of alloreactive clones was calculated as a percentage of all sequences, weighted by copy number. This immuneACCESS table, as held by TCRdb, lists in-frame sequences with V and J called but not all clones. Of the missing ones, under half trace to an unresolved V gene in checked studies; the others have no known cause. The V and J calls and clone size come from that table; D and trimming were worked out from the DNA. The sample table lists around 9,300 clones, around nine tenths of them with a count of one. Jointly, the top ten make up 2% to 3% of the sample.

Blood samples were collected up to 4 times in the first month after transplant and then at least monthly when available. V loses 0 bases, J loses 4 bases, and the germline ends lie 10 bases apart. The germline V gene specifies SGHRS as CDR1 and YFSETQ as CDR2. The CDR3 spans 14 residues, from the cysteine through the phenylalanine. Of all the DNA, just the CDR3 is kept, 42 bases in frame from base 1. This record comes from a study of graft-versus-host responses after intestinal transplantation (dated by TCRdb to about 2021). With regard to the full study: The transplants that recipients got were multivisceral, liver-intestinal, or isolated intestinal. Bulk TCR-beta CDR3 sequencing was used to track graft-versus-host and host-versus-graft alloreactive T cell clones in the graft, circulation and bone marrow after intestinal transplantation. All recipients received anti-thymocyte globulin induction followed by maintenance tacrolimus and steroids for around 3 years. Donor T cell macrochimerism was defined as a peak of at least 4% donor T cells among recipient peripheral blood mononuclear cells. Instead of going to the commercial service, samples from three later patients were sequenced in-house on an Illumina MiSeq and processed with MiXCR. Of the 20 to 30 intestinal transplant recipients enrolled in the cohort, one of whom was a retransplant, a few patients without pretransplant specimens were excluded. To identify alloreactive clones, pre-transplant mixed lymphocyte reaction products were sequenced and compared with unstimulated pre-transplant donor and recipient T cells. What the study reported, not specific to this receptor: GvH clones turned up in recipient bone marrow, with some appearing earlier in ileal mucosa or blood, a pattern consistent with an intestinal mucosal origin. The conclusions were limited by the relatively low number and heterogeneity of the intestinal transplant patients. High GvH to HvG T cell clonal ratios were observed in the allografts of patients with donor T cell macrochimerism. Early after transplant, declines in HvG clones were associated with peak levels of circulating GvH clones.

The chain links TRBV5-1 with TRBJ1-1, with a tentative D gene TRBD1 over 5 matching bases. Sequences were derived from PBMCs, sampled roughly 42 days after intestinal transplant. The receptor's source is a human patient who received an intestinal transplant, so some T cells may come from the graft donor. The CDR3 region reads CASSLGKTATEAFF. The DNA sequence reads TGCGCCAGCAGCTTGGGAAAGACAGCCACTGAAGCTTTCTTT.